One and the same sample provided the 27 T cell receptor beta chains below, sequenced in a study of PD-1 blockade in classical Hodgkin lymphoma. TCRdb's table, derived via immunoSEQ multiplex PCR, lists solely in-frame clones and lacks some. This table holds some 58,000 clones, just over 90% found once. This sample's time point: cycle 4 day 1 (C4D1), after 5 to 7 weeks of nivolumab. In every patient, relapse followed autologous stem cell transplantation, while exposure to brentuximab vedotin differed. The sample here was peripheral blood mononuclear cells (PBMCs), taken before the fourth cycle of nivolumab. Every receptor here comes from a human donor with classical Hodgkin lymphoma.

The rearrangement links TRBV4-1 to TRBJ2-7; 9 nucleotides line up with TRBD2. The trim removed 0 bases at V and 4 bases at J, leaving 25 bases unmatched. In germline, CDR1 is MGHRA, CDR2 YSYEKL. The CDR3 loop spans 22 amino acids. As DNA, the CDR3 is TGCGCCAGCAGCCAAGAGGTGACAGGTCGGTACTCCTGGCGGGAGGGCCTTTACGAGCAGTACTTC. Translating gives CASSQEVTGRYSWREGLYEQYF.

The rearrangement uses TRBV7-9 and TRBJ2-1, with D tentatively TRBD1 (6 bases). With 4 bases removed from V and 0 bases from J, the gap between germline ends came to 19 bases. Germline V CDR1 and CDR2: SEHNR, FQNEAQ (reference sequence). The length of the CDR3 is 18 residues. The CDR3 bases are TGTGCCAGCAGCTCCCCAATGGGGGCCTGGTACTCCTACAATGAGCAGTTCTTC. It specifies CASSSPMGAWYSYNEQFF.

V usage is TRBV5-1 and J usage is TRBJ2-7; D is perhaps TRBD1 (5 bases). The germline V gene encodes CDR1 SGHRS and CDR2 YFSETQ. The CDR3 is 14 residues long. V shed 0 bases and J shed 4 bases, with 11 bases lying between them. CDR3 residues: CASSLAAGSYEQYF. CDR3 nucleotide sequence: TGCGCCAGCAGCTTGGCTGCAGGGTCGTACGAGCAGTACTTC.

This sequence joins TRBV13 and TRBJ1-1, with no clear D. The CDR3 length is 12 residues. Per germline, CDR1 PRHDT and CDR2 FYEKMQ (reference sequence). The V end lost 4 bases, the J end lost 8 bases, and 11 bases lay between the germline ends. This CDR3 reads CASSYDGVEAFF. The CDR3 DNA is TGTGCCAGCAGCTATGACGGGGTGGAAGCTTTCTTT.

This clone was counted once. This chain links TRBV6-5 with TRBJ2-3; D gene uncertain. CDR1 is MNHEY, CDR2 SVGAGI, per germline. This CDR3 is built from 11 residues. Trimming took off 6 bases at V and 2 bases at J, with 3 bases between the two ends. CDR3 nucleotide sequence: TGTGCCAGCAGATCCACAGATACGCAGTATTTT. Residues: CASRSTDTQYF.

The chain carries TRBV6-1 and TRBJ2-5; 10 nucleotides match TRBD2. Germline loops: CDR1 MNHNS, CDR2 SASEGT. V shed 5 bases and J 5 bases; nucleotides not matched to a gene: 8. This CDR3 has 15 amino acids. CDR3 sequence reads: CASSLPTSGVETQYF. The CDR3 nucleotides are TGTGCCAGCAGTTTACCTACTAGCGGGGTTGAGACCCAGTACTTC.

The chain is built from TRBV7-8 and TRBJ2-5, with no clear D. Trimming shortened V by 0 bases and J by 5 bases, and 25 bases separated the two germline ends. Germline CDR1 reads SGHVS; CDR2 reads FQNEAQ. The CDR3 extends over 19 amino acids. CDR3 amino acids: CASSLARLGSRSPRETQYF. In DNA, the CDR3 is TGTGCCAGCAGCTTAGCGCGACTTGGTAGCAGGAGCCCTCGGGAGACCCAGTACTTC.

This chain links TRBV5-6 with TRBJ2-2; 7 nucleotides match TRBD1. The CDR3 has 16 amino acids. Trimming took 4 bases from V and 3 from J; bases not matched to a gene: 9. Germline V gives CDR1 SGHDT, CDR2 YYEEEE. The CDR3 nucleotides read TGTGCCAGCAGCCCGACAGGGTTCGTCCACACCGGGGAGCTGTTTTTT. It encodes CASSPTGFVHTGELFF.

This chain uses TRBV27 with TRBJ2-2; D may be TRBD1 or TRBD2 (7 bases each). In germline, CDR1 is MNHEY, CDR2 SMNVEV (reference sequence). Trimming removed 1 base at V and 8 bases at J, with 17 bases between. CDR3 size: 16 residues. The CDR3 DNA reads TGTGCCAGCAGTTTATTAAGCACAGGGGAGGGGGGGGAGCTGTTTTTT. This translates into CASSLLSTGEGGELFF.

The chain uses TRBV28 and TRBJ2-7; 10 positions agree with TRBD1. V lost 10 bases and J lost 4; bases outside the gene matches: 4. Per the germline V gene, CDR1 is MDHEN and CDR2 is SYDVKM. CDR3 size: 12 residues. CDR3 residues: CATTGGFYEQYF. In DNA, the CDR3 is TGTGCCACGACAGGGGGCTTTTACGAGCAGTACTTC.

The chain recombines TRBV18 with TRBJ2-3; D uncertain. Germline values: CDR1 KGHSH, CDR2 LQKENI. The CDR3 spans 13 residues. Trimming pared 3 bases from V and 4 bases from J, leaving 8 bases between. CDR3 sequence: CASSPENSDTQYF. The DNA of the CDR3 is TGTGCCAGCTCACCGGAGAACTCAGATACGCAGTATTTT.

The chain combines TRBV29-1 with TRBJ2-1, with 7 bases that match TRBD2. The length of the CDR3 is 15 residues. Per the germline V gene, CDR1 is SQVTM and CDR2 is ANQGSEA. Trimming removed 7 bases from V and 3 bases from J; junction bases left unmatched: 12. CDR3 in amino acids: CSAKAGLEGYNEQFF. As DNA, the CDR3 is TGCAGCGCCAAGGCTGGACTAGAGGGCTACAATGAGCAGTTCTTC.

In DNA, the CDR3 is TGTGCCAGCAGTTTAATCTCGGCTAGCGGGCCATACAATGAGCAGTTCTTC. This sequence encodes CASSLISASGPYNEQFF. The chain joins TRBV27 to TRBJ2-1, with 8 positions matching TRBD2. This CDR3 contains 17 residues. The junction had 10 bases not matched to a gene; V was cut back by 2 bases and J by 4 bases. Germline lookup yields CDR1 MNHEY and CDR2 SMNVEV (reference sequence).

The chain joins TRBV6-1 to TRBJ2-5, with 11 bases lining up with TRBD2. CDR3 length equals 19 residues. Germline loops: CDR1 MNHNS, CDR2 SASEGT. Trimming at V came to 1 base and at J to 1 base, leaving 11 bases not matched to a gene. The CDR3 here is CASSEVLNPGLAAQETQYF. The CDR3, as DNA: TGTGCCAGCAGTGAAGTCTTAAACCCGGGACTAGCGGCCCAAGAGACCCAGTACTTC.

CDR3 loop: CASSLVRQDNEQFF. The CDR3, as DNA: TGTGCCAGCAGTTTGGTACGCCAGGACAATGAGCAGTTCTTC. The V and J genes are TRBV6-5 and TRBJ2-1; D is unresolved. The CDR3 runs to 14 residues. From germline, CDR1 is MNHEY and CDR2 SVGAGI. Trimming removed 4 bases at V and 5 bases at J, with 12 bases between.

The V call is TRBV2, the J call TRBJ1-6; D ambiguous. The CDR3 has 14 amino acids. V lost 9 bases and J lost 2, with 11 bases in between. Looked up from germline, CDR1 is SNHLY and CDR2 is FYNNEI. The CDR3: CASQDSTYNSPLHF. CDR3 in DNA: TGTGCCAGTCAAGACTCCACCTATAATTCACCCCTCCACTTT.

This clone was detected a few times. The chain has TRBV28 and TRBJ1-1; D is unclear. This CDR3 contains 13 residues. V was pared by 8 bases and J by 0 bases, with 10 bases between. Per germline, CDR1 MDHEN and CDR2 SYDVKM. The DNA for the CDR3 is TGTGCCAGCTCGAACTCCCTGAACACTGAAGCTTTCTTT. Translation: CASSNSLNTEAFF. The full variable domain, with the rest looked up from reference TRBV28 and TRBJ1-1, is DVKVTQSSRYLVKRTGEKVFLECVQDMDHENMFWYRQDPGLGLRLIYFSYDVKMKEKGDIPEGYSVSREKKERFSLILESASTNQTSMYLCASSNSLNTEAFFGQGTRLTVV.

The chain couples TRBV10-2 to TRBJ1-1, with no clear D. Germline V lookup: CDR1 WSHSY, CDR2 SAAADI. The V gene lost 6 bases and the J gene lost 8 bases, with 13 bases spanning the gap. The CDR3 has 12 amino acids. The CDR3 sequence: CASRVGGTEAFF. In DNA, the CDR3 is TGCGCCAGCAGGGTGGGAGGAACCGAAGCTTTCTTT.

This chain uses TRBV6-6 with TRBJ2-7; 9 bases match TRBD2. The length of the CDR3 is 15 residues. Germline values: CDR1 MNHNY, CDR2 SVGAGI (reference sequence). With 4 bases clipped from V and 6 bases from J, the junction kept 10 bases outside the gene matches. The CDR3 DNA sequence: TGTGCCAGCAGTTGGGTAGCGGGGGAAAGGGGCGAGCAGTACTTC. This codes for CASSWVAGERGEQYF.

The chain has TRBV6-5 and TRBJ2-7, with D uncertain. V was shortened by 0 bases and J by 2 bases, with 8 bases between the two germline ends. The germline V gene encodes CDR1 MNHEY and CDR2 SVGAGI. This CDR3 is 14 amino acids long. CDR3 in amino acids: CASSYSSGPYEQYF. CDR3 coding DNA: TGTGCCAGCAGTTACTCGAGTGGGCCCTACGAGCAGTACTTC.

This CDR3 reads CASSLDGTGRTDTQYF. CDR3 nucleotides: TGTGCCAGCAGCTTAGATGGGACAGGGAGGACAGATACGCAGTATTTT. This chain uses TRBV7-3 with TRBJ2-3, with TRBD1 identical over 9 bases. CDR1 and CDR2 from the germline V gene are SGHTA and FQGTGA. V gave up 2 bases and J gave up 3 bases; unmatched junction bases: 6. This CDR3 spans 16 amino acids.

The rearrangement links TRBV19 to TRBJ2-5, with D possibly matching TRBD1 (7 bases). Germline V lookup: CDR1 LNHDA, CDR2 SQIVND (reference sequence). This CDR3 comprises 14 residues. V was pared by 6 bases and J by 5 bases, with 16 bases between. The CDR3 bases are TGTGCCAGTAGGACCTCGACAGGGAGGGAGACCCAGTACTTC. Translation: CASRTSTGRETQYF.

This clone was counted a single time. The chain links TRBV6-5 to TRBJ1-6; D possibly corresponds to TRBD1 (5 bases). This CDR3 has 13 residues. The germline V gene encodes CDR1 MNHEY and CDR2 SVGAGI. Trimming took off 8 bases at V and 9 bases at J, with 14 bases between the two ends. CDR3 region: CASRAGSGSPLHF. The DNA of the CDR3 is TGTGCCAGCCGGGCAGGGTCCGGTTCACCCCTCCACTTT.

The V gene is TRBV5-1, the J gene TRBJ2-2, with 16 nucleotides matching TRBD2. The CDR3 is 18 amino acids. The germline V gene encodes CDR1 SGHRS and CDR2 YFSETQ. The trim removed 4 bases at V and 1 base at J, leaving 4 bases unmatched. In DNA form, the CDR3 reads TGCGCCAGCAGCCCGGGACTAGCGGGAGGGCGGAACACCGGGGAGCTGTTTTTT. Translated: CASSPGLAGGRNTGELFF. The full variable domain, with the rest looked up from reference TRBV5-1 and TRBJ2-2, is KAGVTQTPRYLIKTRGQQVTLSCSPISGHRSVSWYQQTPGQGLQFLFEYFSETQRNKGNFPGRFSGRQFSNSRSEMNVSTLELGDSALYLCASSPGLAGGRNTGELFFGEGSRLTVL.

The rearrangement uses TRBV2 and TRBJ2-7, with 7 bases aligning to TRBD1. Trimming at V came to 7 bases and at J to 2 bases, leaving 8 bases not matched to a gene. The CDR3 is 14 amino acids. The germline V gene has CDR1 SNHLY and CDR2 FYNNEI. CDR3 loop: CASKLDRAAYEQYF. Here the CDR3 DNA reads TGTGCCAGCAAACTCGACAGGGCGGCCTACGAGCAGTACTTC.

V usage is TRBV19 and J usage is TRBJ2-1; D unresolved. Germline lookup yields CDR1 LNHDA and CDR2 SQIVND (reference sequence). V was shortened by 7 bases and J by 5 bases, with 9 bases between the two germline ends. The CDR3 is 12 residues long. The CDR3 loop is CASTLGNNEQFF. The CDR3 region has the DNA TGTGCCAGTACACTGGGAAACAATGAGCAGTTCTTC.

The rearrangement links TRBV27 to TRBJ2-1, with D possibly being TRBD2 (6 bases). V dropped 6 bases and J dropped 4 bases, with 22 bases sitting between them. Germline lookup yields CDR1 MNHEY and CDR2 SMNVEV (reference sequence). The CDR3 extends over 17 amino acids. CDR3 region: CASSRLLASASYNEQFF. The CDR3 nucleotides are TGTGCCAGCAGCAGACTTCTAGCGTCCGCAAGTTACAATGAGCAGTTCTTC.